These T cell receptor beta chains were read from a single sample in a study of blood T cell repertoires in COVID-19. Using immunoSEQ multiplex PCR, the repertoire was profiled, and TCRdb retains in-frame clones only, with some absent. Here the sample spans over 200,000 clones, about nine tenths being singletons. The source material was peripheral blood. These receptors came from a man aged 40-49 years who had recovered from COVID-19. CDR3s include the opening cysteine and the closing phenylalanine or tryptophan. The D gene is left open where the match is weak. A row's size may be missing; if present it is once, few, many or a size class.

v_call: TRBV5-1; j_call: TRBJ2-7; d_call: TRBD2; clone_size: NA; cdr3_aa: CASSRTSGSVYEQYF; cdr3_nt: TGCGCCAGCAGTCGGACTAGCGGGAGTGTCTACGAGCAGTACTTC
v_call: TRBV6-2/TRBV6-3; j_call: TRBJ1-5; d_call: NA; clone_size: NA; cdr3_aa: CASSHGHNNQPQHF; cdr3_nt: TGTGCCAGCAGTCATGGACATAACAATCAGCCCCAGCATTTT
v_call: TRBV4-3; j_call: TRBJ2-5; d_call: TRBD1; clone_size: NA; cdr3_aa: CASSQENRGETQYF; cdr3_nt: TGCGCCAGCAGCCAAGAAAACAGGGGGGAGACCCAGTACTTC
v_call: TRBV7-2; j_call: TRBJ1-2; d_call: TRBD1; clone_size: few; cdr3_aa: CASSLAPGQGASYGYTF; cdr3_nt: TGTGCCAGCAGCTTAGCGCCGGGACAGGGGGCTTCATATGGCTACACCTTC
v_call: TRBV2; j_call: TRBJ2-2; d_call: NA; clone_size: few; cdr3_aa: CASESGWSAGELFF; cdr3_nt: TGTGCCAGCGAGAGCGGGTGGTCCGCCGGGGAGCTGTTTTTT
v_call: TRBV23-1; j_call: TRBJ1-4; d_call: TRBD1; clone_size: NA; cdr3_aa: CASRQQGAQATNEKLFF; cdr3_nt: TGCGCCAGCAGACAACAGGGGGCTCAGGCAACTAATGAAAAACTGTTTTTT
v_call: TRBV21-1; j_call: TRBJ2-3; d_call: NA; clone_size: NA; cdr3_aa: CASSRGAGGYTDTQYF; cdr3_nt: TGTGCCAGCAGCCGGGGAGCGGGAGGGTACACAGATACGCAGTATTTT
v_call: TRBV7-9; j_call: TRBJ2-1; d_call: TRBD2; clone_size: NA; cdr3_aa: CASSLGISGGAENNEQFF; cdr3_nt: TGTGCCAGCAGCTTAGGTATTAGCGGGGGGGCCGAAAACAATGAGCAGTTCTTC
v_call: TRBV5-1; j_call: TRBJ2-1; d_call: TRBD2; clone_size: NA; cdr3_aa: CASSLVGGFYNEQFF; cdr3_nt: TGCGCCAGCAGCTTGGTGGGAGGGTTCTACAATGAGCAGTTCTTC
v_call: TRBV4-3; j_call: TRBJ2-5; d_call: NA; clone_size: NA; cdr3_aa: CASSLGLQETQYF; cdr3_nt: TGCGCCAGCAGCCTCGGACTACAAGAGACCCAGTACTTC
v_call: TRBV3-1/TRBV3-2; j_call: TRBJ2-3; d_call: NA; clone_size: NA; cdr3_aa: CASSQALTRSTDTQYF; cdr3_nt: TGTGCCAGCAGCCAGGCCCTGACGCGGAGCACAGATACGCAGTATTTT
v_call: TRBV7-2; j_call: TRBJ2-7; d_call: TRBD2; clone_size: once; cdr3_aa: CASSLAQGLAGLSYEQYF; cdr3_nt: TGTGCCAGCAGCTTAGCCCAGGGACTAGCGGGGCTATCCTACGAGCAGTACTTC
v_call: TRBV5-1; j_call: TRBJ1-2; d_call: NA; clone_size: NA; cdr3_aa: CASSFGENYGYTF; cdr3_nt: TGCGCCAGCAGCTTTGGAGAAAACTATGGCTACACCTTC
v_call: TRBV11-2; j_call: TRBJ2-7; d_call: TRBD2; clone_size: NA; cdr3_aa: CASSLEGLTGEQYF; cdr3_nt: TGTGCCAGCAGCTTAGAGGGACTAACGGGGGAGCAGTACTTC
v_call: TRBV5-6; j_call: TRBJ2-7; d_call: NA; clone_size: NA; cdr3_aa: CASSTTGGVYEQYF; cdr3_nt: TGTGCCAGCAGCACAACCGGGGGAGTATACGAGCAGTACTTC
v_call: TRBV12-3/TRBV12-4; j_call: TRBJ2-1; d_call: NA; clone_size: once; cdr3_aa: CASSTVFGEQFF; cdr3_nt: TGTGCCAGCAGCACAGTGTTTGGTGAGCAGTTCTTC
v_call: TRBV16; j_call: TRBJ1-2; d_call: TRBD1; clone_size: NA; cdr3_aa: CASSRAPQGNYGYTF; cdr3_nt: TGTGCCAGCAGCCGAGCACCACAGGGGAACTATGGCTACACCTTC
v_call: TRBV27; j_call: TRBJ2-2; d_call: NA; clone_size: NA; cdr3_aa: CASSLAGVQGGELFF; cdr3_nt: TGTGCCAGCAGTTTGGCCGGGGTTCAAGGCGGGGAGCTGTTTTTT
v_call: TRBV19; j_call: TRBJ1-5; d_call: NA; clone_size: NA; cdr3_aa: CASSLPGTRNQPQHF; cdr3_nt: TGTGCCAGTAGCCTCCCAGGGACACGGAATCAGCCCCAGCATTTT
v_call: TRBV6-2/TRBV6-3; j_call: TRBJ1-2; d_call: TRBD1; clone_size: NA; cdr3_aa: CASSYHWTGGLNYGYTF; cdr3_nt: TGTGCCAGCAGTTATCATTGGACAGGGGGCCTTAACTATGGCTACACCTTC
v_call: TRBV12-5; j_call: TRBJ2-4; d_call: NA; clone_size: NA; cdr3_aa: CASGISGVTAKNIQYF; cdr3_nt: TGTGCTAGTGGTATCTCAGGGGTGACGGCCAAAAACATTCAGTACTTC
v_call: TRBV19; j_call: TRBJ1-4; d_call: NA; clone_size: NA; cdr3_aa: CASSFAGVELFF; cdr3_nt: TGTGCCAGTAGTTTCGCAGGGGTGGAACTGTTTTTT
v_call: TRBV29-1; j_call: TRBJ1-2; d_call: TRBD1; clone_size: NA; cdr3_aa: CSVETGGYGYTF; cdr3_nt: TGCAGCGTTGAGACAGGGGGTTATGGCTACACCTTC
v_call: TRBV2; j_call: TRBJ2-5; d_call: NA; clone_size: NA; cdr3_aa: CASSEAGPQETQYF; cdr3_nt: TGTGCCAGCAGTGAGGCGGGTCCTCAAGAGACCCAGTACTTC
v_call: TRBV6-2/TRBV6-3; j_call: TRBJ2-1; d_call: TRBD2; clone_size: NA; cdr3_aa: CASSSLDWTSGYYNEQFF; cdr3_nt: TGTGCCAGCAGTTCCCTCGATTGGACTAGCGGGTATTACAATGAGCAGTTCTTC
v_call: TRBV27; j_call: TRBJ2-7; d_call: TRBD2; clone_size: NA; cdr3_aa: CASSRRTSGSYEQYF; cdr3_nt: TGTGCCAGCAGCCGGCGGACTAGCGGATCCTACGAGCAGTACTTC
v_call: TRBV2; j_call: TRBJ2-2; d_call: TRBD1; clone_size: NA; cdr3_aa: CAIPRDRVLTGELFF; cdr3_nt: TGTGCCATTCCGAGAGACAGGGTTCTTACCGGGGAGCTGTTTTTT
v_call: TRBV2; j_call: TRBJ2-1; d_call: NA; clone_size: NA; cdr3_aa: CASSATGTGGGEQFF; cdr3_nt: TGTGCCAGCAGCGCGACCGGGACTGGGGGTGGAGAGCAGTTCTTC
v_call: TRBV11-2; j_call: TRBJ1-2; d_call: TRBD1; clone_size: NA; cdr3_aa: CASSSRTGGNYGYTF; cdr3_nt: TGTGCCAGCAGCTCTAGGACAGGGGGCAACTATGGCTACACCTTC
v_call: TRBV4-3; j_call: TRBJ2-2; d_call: TRBD2; clone_size: few; cdr3_aa: CASSQRGANTGELFF; cdr3_nt: TGCGCCAGCAGCCAACGGGGGGCGAACACCGGGGAGCTGTTTTTT
v_call: TRBV10-3; j_call: TRBJ2-1; d_call: TRBD1; clone_size: NA; cdr3_aa: CAISDRVNEQFF; cdr3_nt: TGTGCCATCAGCGACAGGGTAAATGAGCAGTTCTTC
v_call: TRBV5-1; j_call: TRBJ2-1; d_call: TRBD2; clone_size: NA; cdr3_aa: CASSPLLAGGRYNEQFF; cdr3_nt: TGCGCCAGCAGCCCGCTTTTAGCGGGAGGGAGATACAATGAGCAGTTCTTC
v_call: TRBV27; j_call: TRBJ2-7; d_call: NA; clone_size: NA; cdr3_aa: CASRQGYLHEQYF; cdr3_nt: TGTGCCAGCAGGCAGGGCTATTTACACGAGCAGTACTTC
v_call: TRBV5-5; j_call: TRBJ2-1; d_call: NA; clone_size: NA; cdr3_aa: CASSLEGQTNNEQFF; cdr3_nt: TGTGCCAGCAGCTTGGAGGGACAAACAAACAATGAGCAGTTCTTC